Shown below are 3 T cell receptor beta chains from a single sample sequenced in a study of CD8+CD57+ T cells in acquired aplastic anemia (dated by TCRdb to 2016 to 2018). TCRdb records Illumina HiSeq 2000 as the sequencer. TCR beta VDJ combination and CDR3 sequence profiling used genomic DNA as the template. TCRdb reanalyzed the raw reads on its own, using fastp at Q25 for trimming and MiXCR for clone calling, and kept in-frame beta chains. Rows matching on CDR3 protein sequence are summarized as one entry with the most common DNA and genes. The table for this sample lists some 190,000 distinct CDR3 sequences; approximately 49% of them were counted only once. In total, the top ten clones hold approximately 2.9% of the sample. The sample comprised sorted CD4+, CD8+, or CD8+CD57+ T cells (not recorded which) from PBMCs. Receptors were obtained from a human donor in good health.

This clonotype was recorded many times. The chain links TRBV20-1 to TRBJ1-1; TRBD1 might be the D (5 bases). This CDR3 region has 14 residues. Germline V gene lookup returns CDR1 DFQATT and CDR2 SNEGSKA (reference sequence). V was cut by 1 base and J by 5 bases, with 14 bases left in between. CDR3 nucleotide sequence: TGCAGTGCTAGAGCGGCAGGGAGTAGGACTGAAGCTTTCTTT. This encodes CSARAAGSRTEAFF.

This clonotype is a singleton in its sample. The chain is built from TRBV11-3 and TRBJ1-1; TRBD1 might be the D (5 bases). Germline V gene lookup returns CDR1 SGHNT and CDR2 YENEEA. V lost 5 bases and J lost 4, with 11 bases in between. The CDR3 contains 13 residues. CDR3 nucleotides: TGTGCCAGCAGCCAGGGTTTCGGCACTGAAGCTTTCTTT. It yields the protein CASSQGFGTEAFF.

The chain joins TRBV11-1 to TRBJ2-4; 8 positions match TRBD2. This CDR3 comprises 19 residues. In germline, CDR1 is SGHAT, CDR2 FQDESV (reference sequence). After removal of 2 bases from V and 0 bases from J, the junction contained 12 bases not matched to a gene. CDR3 DNA sequence: TGTGCCAGCAGCTTATCCGTCCTAGCGGGTGAAATAGCCAAAAACATTCAGTACTTC. Its protein is CASSLSVLAGEIAKNIQYF.